This TCR beta chain was sequenced during a study of CDR3 diversity in severe acne. TCRdb reanalysed the PCR reads using MiXCR and keeps one entry per CDR3 protein. Counted here are about 98,000 distinct CDR3 sequences, approximately 47% occurring once; the ten biggest clones make up around 12%. This clonotype came up many times. The receptor comes from a male donor with acne. Sequenced input: blood.

In DNA, the CDR3 is TGCGCCAGCAGCCAAAACCATGGAGATACGCAGTATTTT. This translates into CASSQNHGDTQYF. The chain recombines TRBV4-3 with TRBJ2-3; D unclear. The CDR3 has 13 amino acids. Germline CDR1 LGHNA, CDR2 YSLEER. The V end was cut by 2 bases, the J end by 5 bases, with 8 bases between.